This T cell receptor beta chain was profiled in a study of siplizumab effects on memory and regulatory T cells. Overall study results and limits: Alloreactive sequences traceable to unstimulated CD4+ memory cells were significantly reduced by siplizumab. Left unconfirmed was the suppressive function of proliferating Tregs from siplizumab cultures. Naive T cell populations appeared to exhibit greater diversity than memory cells and appeared to be major alloresponse contributors.

Naive, memory, effector memory and TEMRA subsets that were unstimulated underwent sequencing in three donor pairs. On this clone itself: Its cognate antigen is unknown.

V was cut by 4 bases and J by 6 bases, with 21 bases left in between. Germline CDR1 reads LGHNA; CDR2 reads YNFKEQ. CDR3 size: 16 residues. Method: immunoSEQ multiplex PCR; TCRdb's copy keeps in-frame clones and lacks some. Of more than 75,000 clones in the sample, 96% are singletons; the top ten hold around 0.029%. This receptor was taken from a human donor in good health. Sequenced sample: naive CD4+ T cells sorted from blood. The rearrangement uses TRBV4-2 and TRBJ1-1, with a weak D call TRBD1 (6 bases). The CDR3 loop reads CASSPRGTSDRAEAFF. Here the CDR3 DNA reads TGTGCCAGCAGCCCCAGGGGCACCTCAGATCGTGCTGAAGCTTTCTTT.